This paragraph reports one T cell receptor beta chain. The record originates from a study of cytomegalovirus exposure and HLA in healthy donors. 60 Vbeta and 13 Jbeta primers were used in PCR. Data came from immunoSEQ multiplex PCR; TCRdb stores just in-frame clones and leaves some out. The sample yields about 130,000 clones, around four fifths seen once. The V gene's germline CDR1 is SGHKS and CDR2 YYEKEE (reference sequence). V shed 0 bases, J shed 2 bases, and the junction held 7 bases outside the gene matches. The CDR3 is 17 amino acids. The chain uses TRBV5-5 and TRBJ2-7; 11 nucleotides align to TRBD2. The clonotype was recovered from a man younger than 45 in good health and CMV-seropositive. Input material: PBMCs. The DNA of the CDR3 is TGTGCCAGCAGCTTGGGGGGGACTAGCGGCACGACCTACGAGCAGTACTTC. Its translation: CASSLGGTSGTTYEQYF.